The entry below describes one TCR beta chain. Its antigen is currently unknown. The data are from a study of T cell repertoires in cytomegalovirus infection. For the study at large: Indications of both CMV infection and matching HLA type were provided by public TCR beta signatures. Study-wide results and limits: HLA-C-restricted CMV-specific TCR beta clonotypes prevailed in the ex vivo response.

A single record per CDR3 protein comes from TCRdb applying MiXCR to the reads. Among 340,000 or so distinct CDR3 sequences, 20% to 25% were seen once, and the ten largest hold roughly 13%. CDR1 is LNHDA and CDR2 is SQIVND in the germline V gene (reference sequence). V lost 3 bases and J lost 3; bases outside the gene matches: 6. This CDR3 is 16 amino acids long. The chain couples TRBV19 to TRBJ2-1; the match to TRBD2 covers 9 bases. This TCR came from a human donor in good health (CMV status not recorded). Some clones in this sample may be carry-over from other donors' samples. The source material was cultured PBMCs, sampled from culture after CMV antigen stimulation. The CDR3 sequence is CASSMAGLAVYNEQFF. CDR3 bases: TGTGCCAGTAGTATGGCGGGACTAGCAGTCTACAATGAGCAGTTCTTC. Using reference TRBV19 and TRBJ2-1 for the parts outside the CDR3, the full variable domain is DGGITQSPKYLFRKEGQNVTLSCEQNLNHDAMYWYRQDPGQGLRLIYYSQIVNDFQKGDIAEGYSVSREKKESFPLTVTSAQKNPTAFYLCASSMAGLAVYNEQFFGPGTRLTVL.